The 17 T cell receptor beta chains below were found in one sample sequenced in a study of blood T cell repertoires in COVID-19. The protocol was immunoSEQ multiplex PCR, while the TCRdb copy is restricted to in-frame clones and leaves out a portion. The sample holds about 480,000 clones, roughly 90% seen once. The specimen was PBMCs or T cells enriched from blood (not recorded which). These receptors originate from a woman in her 40s who had recovered from COVID-19.

The V gene is TRBV3-1 (or the pseudogene TRBV3-2), the J gene TRBJ1-5; 7 bases map to TRBD1. CDR3 length equals 17 residues. The ends lost 0 bases at V and 4 bases at J; junction bases unmatched: 9. Per germline, CDR1 LGHDT and CDR2 YNNKEL (reference sequence). The CDR3 sequence: CASSQDGPGQQNQPQHF. The CDR3 DNA is TGTGCCAGCAGCCAAGATGGCCCGGGACAGCAGAATCAGCCCCAGCATTTT.

J is TRBJ2-1 and V is TRBV10-3; perhaps TRBD2 as D (6 bases). V was cut by 5 bases and J by 10 bases, with 27 bases left in between. The CDR3 has 17 amino acids. The V gene's germline CDR1 is ENHRY and CDR2 SYGVKD. The chain's CDR3 is CAISSTLGEPQGGEQFF. The CDR3 nucleotides are TGTGCCATCAGTTCGACCCTGGGGGAACCCCAGGGAGGAGAGCAGTTCTTC.

This chain links TRBV5-1 with TRBJ1-3; the D gene is possibly TRBD1 (5 bases). The germline V gene encodes CDR1 SGHRS and CDR2 YFSETQ. Trimming took 0 bases from V and 8 from J, leaving 15 bases between them. The CDR3 has 15 residues. The CDR3 DNA reads as TGCGCCAGCAGCTTGGGGGGCCGGGCCAGTGACACCATATATTTT. It specifies CASSLGGRASDTIYF.

The rearrangement joins TRBV5-4 to TRBJ1-6, with 10 bases identical to TRBD1. CDR3 size: 17 residues. Germline assignment: CDR1 SGHNT and CDR2 YYREEE (reference sequence). J lost 7 bases, V lost 0 bases, and 7 bases had no gene match. This CDR3 reads CASSLVGTDRGNSPLHF. The CDR3 nucleotides are TGTGCCAGCAGCTTGGTGGGAACGGACAGGGGGAATTCACCCCTCCACTTT.

This chain links TRBV19 with TRBJ2-4; 9 nucleotides agree with TRBD1. CDR3 length equals 22 residues. V lost 5 bases, J lost 0 bases, and 23 bases stayed unmatched. The germline V gene encodes CDR1 LNHDA and CDR2 SQIVND (reference sequence). The CDR3 is CASSHRGTRDRVNRLAKNIQYF. As DNA, the CDR3 is TGTGCCAGTAGTCACAGGGGAACCCGGGACAGGGTCAACCGTCTAGCCAAAAACATTCAGTACTTC. Combining the CDR3 with reference TRBV19 and TRBJ2-4 gives the whole variable domain DGGITQSPKYLFRKEGQNVTLSCEQNLNHDAMYWYRQDPGQGLRLIYYSQIVNDFQKGDIAEGYSVSREKKESFPLTVTSAQKNPTAFYLCASSHRGTRDRVNRLAKNIQYFGAGTRLSVL.

V and J are TRBV6-5 and TRBJ1-5; D gene uncertain. This CDR3 has 13 residues. Germline lookup yields CDR1 MNHEY and CDR2 SVGAGI. Trimming took off 5 bases at V and 2 bases at J, with 7 bases between the two ends. The CDR3 region is CASSPAGNQPQHF. CDR3 in DNA: TGTGCCAGCAGTCCGGCGGGCAATCAGCCCCAGCATTTT.

This chain's CDR3 is CASSLAPAGGYEQFF. CDR3 sequence (DNA): TGCGCCAGCAGCTTGGCCCCGGCAGGGGGGTATGAGCAGTTCTTC. This sequence joins TRBV5-1 and TRBJ2-1, with D perhaps matching TRBD1 (7 bases). Trimming cost V 0 bases and J 8 bases, with 15 bases left between them. This CDR3 has 15 residues. Germline V CDR1 and CDR2: SGHRS, YFSETQ.

This rearrangement joins TRBV19 to TRBJ2-1; 13 bases map to TRBD2. This CDR3 spans 18 amino acids. Per germline, CDR1 LNHDA and CDR2 SQIVND (reference sequence). CDR3 in DNA: TGTGCTACGAGAGGGACTAGCGGGATATTTATTGGGTACAATGAGCAGTTCTTC. Encoded protein: CATRGTSGIFIGYNEQFF.

The chain couples TRBV7-2 to TRBJ2-7; 12 nucleotides align to TRBD2. Trimming cost V 4 bases and J 6 bases; bases outside gene matches: 13. The CDR3 totals 17 residues. Germline V lookup: CDR1 SGHTA, CDR2 FQGNSA. The CDR3 DNA reads TGTGCCAGCAGCTCCAACCTACTAGCGGGAGGTCGTTCCGAGCAGTACTTC. As protein: CASSSNLLAGGRSEQYF.

The V gene is TRBV4-3, the J gene TRBJ1-2; D perhaps matches TRBD1 (6 bases). V lost 3 bases, J lost 4 bases, and 15 bases lay in between. This CDR3 spans 15 amino acids. CDR1 is LGHNA and CDR2 is YSLEER in the germline V gene. This CDR3 reads CASSHQSGQSYGYTF. CDR3 bases: TGCGCCAGCAGCCATCAAAGCGGACAGAGCTATGGCTACACCTTC.

For this clone: Other nucleotide sequences in the sample specify the same CDR3. The chain has TRBV7-2 and TRBJ2-7; the D is unclear. Germline-derived CDR1 and CDR2 are SGHTA and FQGNSA. V lost 5 bases and J 4 bases, leaving 6 bases between the germline ends. CDR3 length equals 11 residues. The CDR3 sequence is CASSPGYEQYF. CDR3 bases: TGTGCCAGCAGCCCCGGGTACGAGCAGTACTTC. Together with reference TRBV7-2 and TRBJ2-7, the CDR3 gives the full variable domain: GAGVSQSPSNKVTEKGKDVELRCDPISGHTALYWYRQSLGQGLEFLIYFQGNSAPDKSGLPSDRFSAERTGGSVSTLTIQRTQQEDSAVYLCASSPGYEQYFGPGTRLTVT.

J is TRBJ2-7 and V is TRBV7-8; possible D gene TRBD1, 5 bases. Germline CDR1 reads SGHVS; CDR2 reads FQNEAQ. Deletions cut 8 bases from V and 2 bases from J, with 13 bases between. The CDR3 has 13 residues. The CDR3 sequence is CASSSGLPYEQYF. The CDR3 nucleotides read TGTGCCAGCTCTTCAGGGTTGCCCTACGAGCAGTACTTC.

The chain joins TRBV7-9 to TRBJ1-1, with no clear D. The CDR3 sequence is 13 residues long. V lost 4 bases to trimming and J lost 1 base, with 7 bases between them. Germline V gives CDR1 SEHNR, CDR2 FQNEAQ (reference sequence). CDR3 region: CASSYTGNTEAFF. The DNA of the CDR3 is TGTGCCAGCAGCTATACCGGGAACACTGAAGCTTTCTTT.

J is TRBJ2-5 and V is TRBV12-3 or TRBV12-4, with D unresolved. The CDR3 is made up of 10 amino acids. Trimming pared 7 bases from V and 4 bases from J, leaving 4 bases between. The CDR3 region has the DNA TGTGCCAGCAACGGAGAGACCCAGTACTTC. Its protein product is CASNGETQYF.

The genes are TRBV24-1 and TRBJ1-1; TRBD1 agrees at 10 bases. CDR3 length: 17 amino acids. V dropped 7 bases and J dropped 4; count of bases not matched to a gene: 14. Germline V gene data show CDR1 as KGHDR and CDR2 as SFDVKD. This chain's CDR3 is CATRASVTGGSGTEAFF. The CDR3 DNA reads as TGTGCCACCAGAGCTAGCGTGACAGGGGGCTCGGGCACTGAAGCTTTCTTT.

The chain combines TRBV9 with TRBJ2-5; a possible D gene is TRBD2 (5 bases). Trimming removed 6 bases at V and 2 bases at J, with 14 bases between. CDR3 length: 14 residues. Per germline, CDR1 SGDLS and CDR2 YYNGEE. CDR3 in DNA: TGTGCCAGCACCGCTGGGCGAGGGCAAGAGACCCAGTACTTC. It encodes CASTAGRGQETQYF. Combining the CDR3 with reference TRBV9 and TRBJ2-5 gives the whole variable domain DSGVTQTPKHLITATGQRVTLRCSPRSGDLSVYWYQQSLDQGLQFLIQYYNGEERAKGNILERFSAQQFPDLHSELNLSSLELGDSALYFCASTAGRGQETQYFGPGTRLLVL.

V and J are TRBV5-4 and TRBJ2-7, with 9 bases fitting TRBD2. With V trimmed by 0 bases and J by 4 bases, 5 bases remained unmatched. There are 15 residues in the CDR3. Germline values: CDR1 SGHNT, CDR2 YYREEE (reference sequence). The CDR3 reads CASSLVSSGTYEQYF. The CDR3 nucleotides read TGTGCCAGCAGCTTGGTATCTAGCGGGACGTACGAGCAGTACTTC.